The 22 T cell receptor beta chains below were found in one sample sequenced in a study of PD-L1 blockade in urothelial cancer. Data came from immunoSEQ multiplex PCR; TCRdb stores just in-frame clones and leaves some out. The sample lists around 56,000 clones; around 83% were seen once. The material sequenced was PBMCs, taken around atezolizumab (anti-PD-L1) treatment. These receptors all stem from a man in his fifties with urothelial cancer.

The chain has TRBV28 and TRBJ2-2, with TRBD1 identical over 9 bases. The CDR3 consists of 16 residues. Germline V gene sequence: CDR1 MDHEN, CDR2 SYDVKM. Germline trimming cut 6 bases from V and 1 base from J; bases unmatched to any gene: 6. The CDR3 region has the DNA TGTGCCAGCAGGTCCCCGGGACAGGGGAACACCGGGGAGCTGTTTTTT. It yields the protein CASRSPGQGNTGELFF.

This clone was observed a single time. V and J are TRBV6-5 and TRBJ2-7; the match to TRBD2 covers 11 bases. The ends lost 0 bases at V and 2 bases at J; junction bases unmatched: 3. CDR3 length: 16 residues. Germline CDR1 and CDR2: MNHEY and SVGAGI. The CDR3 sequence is CASSYSSGLAAYEQYF. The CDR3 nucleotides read TGTGCCAGCAGTTACTCGTCGGGACTAGCGGCCTACGAGCAGTACTTC.

The CDR3, as DNA: TGTGCCAGCAGCCGACAGCCGCATGATATTAACTATGGCTACACCTTC. Its protein is CASSRQPHDINYGYTF. The V gene is TRBV27, the J gene TRBJ1-2; a possible D gene is TRBD1 (5 bases). V shed 6 bases and J shed 1 base, with 18 bases lying between them. The CDR3 is made up of 16 amino acids. Germline loops: CDR1 MNHEY, CDR2 SMNVEV (reference sequence).

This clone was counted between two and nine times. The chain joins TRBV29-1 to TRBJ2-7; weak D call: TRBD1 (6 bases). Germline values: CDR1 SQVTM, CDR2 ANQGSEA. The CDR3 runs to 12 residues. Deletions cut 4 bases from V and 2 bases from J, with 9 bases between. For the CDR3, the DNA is TGCAGCGTTGCACGGACAGCCTACGAGCAGTACTTC. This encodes CSVARTAYEQYF.

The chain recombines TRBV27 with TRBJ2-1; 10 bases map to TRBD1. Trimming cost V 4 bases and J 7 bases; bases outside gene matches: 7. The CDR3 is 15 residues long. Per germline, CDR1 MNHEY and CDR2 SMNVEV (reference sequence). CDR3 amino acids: CASSSWGQGKNEQFF. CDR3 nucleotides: TGTGCCAGCAGTTCGTGGGGACAGGGGAAAAATGAGCAGTTCTTC.

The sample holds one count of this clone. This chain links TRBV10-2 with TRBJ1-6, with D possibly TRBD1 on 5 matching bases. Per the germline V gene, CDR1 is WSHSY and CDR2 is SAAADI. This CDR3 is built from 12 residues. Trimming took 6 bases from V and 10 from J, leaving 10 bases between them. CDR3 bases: TGCGCCAGCAGGGTGGACATGTCACCCCTCCACTTT. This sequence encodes CASRVDMSPLHF.

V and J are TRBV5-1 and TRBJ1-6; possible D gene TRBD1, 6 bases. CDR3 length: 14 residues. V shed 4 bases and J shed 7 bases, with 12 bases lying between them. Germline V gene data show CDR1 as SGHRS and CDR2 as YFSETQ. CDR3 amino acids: CASSLGAGNSPLHF. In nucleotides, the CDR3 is TGCGCCAGCAGCCTGGGGGCAGGAAATTCACCCCTCCACTTT. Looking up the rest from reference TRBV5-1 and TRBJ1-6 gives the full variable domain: KAGVTQTPRYLIKTRGQQVTLSCSPISGHRSVSWYQQTPGQGLQFLFEYFSETQRNKGNFPGRFSGRQFSNSRSEMNVSTLELGDSALYLCASSLGAGNSPLHFGNGTRLTVT.

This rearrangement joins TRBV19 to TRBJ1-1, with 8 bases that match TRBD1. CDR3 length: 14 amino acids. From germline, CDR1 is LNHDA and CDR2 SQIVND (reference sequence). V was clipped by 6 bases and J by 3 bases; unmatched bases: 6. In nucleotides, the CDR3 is TGTGCCAGTAGGCCCCCAGGGGGCCACACTGAAGCTTTCTTT. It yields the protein CASRPPGGHTEAFF.

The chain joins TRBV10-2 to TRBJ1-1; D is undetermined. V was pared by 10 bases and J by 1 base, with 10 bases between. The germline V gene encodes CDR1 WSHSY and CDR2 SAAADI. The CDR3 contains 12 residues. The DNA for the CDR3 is TGCGCCACCGCTCCGGGGAACACTGAAGCTTTCTTT. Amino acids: CATAPGNTEAFF.

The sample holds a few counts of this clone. In DNA form, the CDR3 reads TGCGCCAGCAGCTCCGGCGGGGCGGAGAACACAGATACGCAGTATTTT. This encodes CASSSGGAENTDTQYF. The chain employs TRBV5-1 and TRBJ2-3; D possibly corresponds to TRBD2 (6 bases). The CDR3 sequence is 16 residues long. CDR1 and CDR2 from the germline V gene are SGHRS and YFSETQ. V was clipped by 3 bases and J by 2 bases, with 16 bases between them.

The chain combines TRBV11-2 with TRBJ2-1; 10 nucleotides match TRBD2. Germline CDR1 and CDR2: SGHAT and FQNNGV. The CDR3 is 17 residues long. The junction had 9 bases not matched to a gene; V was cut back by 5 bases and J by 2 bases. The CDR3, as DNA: TGTGCCAGCAGCCCTAGCGGGAGTTTCTTCACCTACAATGAGCAGTTCTTC. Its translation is CASSPSGSFFTYNEQFF.

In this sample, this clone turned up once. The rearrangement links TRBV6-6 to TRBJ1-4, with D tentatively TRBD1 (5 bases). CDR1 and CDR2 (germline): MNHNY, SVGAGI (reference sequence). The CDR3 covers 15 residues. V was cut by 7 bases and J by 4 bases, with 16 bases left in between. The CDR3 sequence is CASTQKWGGNEKLFF. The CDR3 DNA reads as TGTGCCAGCACCCAGAAATGGGGGGGTAATGAAAAACTGTTTTTT.

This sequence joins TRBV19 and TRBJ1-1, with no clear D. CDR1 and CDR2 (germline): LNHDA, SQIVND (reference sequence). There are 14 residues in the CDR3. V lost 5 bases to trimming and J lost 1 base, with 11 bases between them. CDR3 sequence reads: CASSPPRSNTEAFF. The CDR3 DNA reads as TGTGCCAGTAGTCCCCCGAGGTCGAACACTGAAGCTTTCTTT.

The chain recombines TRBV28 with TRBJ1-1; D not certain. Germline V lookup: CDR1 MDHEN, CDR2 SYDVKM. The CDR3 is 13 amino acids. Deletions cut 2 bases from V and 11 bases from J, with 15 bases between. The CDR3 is CASSLMGSRYAFF. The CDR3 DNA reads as TGTGCCAGCAGTTTAATGGGGAGTAGATACGCTTTCTTT.

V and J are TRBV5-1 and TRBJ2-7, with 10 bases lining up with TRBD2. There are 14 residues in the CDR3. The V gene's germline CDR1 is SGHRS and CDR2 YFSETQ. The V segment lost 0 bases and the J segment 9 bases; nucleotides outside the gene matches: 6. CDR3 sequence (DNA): TGCGCCAGCAGCTTGGATCTAGCGGGAGAGGGGCAGTACTTC. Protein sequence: CASSLDLAGEGQYF.

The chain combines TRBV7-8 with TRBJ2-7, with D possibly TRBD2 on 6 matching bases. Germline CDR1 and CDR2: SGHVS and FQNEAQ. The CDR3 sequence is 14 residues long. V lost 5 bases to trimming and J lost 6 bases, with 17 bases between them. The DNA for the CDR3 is TGTGCCAGCAGCGCGGGAATCACTAGGTCCGAGCAGTACTTC. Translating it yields CASSAGITRSEQYF.

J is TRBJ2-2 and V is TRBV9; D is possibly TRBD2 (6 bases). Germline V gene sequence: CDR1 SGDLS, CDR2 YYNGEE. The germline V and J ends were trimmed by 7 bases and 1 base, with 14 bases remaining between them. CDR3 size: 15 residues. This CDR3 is CASGGVRVNTGELFF. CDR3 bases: TGTGCCAGCGGAGGGGTCAGGGTGAACACCGGGGAGCTGTTTTTT.

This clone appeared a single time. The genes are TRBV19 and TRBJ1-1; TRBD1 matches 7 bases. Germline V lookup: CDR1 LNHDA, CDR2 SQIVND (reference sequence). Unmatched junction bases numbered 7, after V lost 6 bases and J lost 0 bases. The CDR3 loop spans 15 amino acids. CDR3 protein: CASSDFRGVNTEAFF. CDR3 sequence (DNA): TGTGCCAGTAGCGATTTCAGGGGGGTGAACACTGAAGCTTTCTTT.

CDR3 nucleotides: TGTGCCAGCAGCTTGGGAGGGGGCGGCTATGGCTACACCTTC. Its translation: CASSLGGGGYGYTF. The chain employs TRBV5-8 and TRBJ1-2; 7 bases map to TRBD1. This CDR3 spans 14 amino acids. J lost 4 bases, V lost 0 bases, and 3 bases had no gene match. Germline loops: CDR1 SGHTS, CDR2 YDEGEE.

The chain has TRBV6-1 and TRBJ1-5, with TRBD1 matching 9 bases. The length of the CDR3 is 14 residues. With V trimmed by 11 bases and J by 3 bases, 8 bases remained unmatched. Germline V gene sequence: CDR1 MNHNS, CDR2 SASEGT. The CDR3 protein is CAGRRTGDNQPQHF. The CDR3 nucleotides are TGTGCCGGACGTAGGACAGGGGACAATCAGCCCCAGCATTTT.

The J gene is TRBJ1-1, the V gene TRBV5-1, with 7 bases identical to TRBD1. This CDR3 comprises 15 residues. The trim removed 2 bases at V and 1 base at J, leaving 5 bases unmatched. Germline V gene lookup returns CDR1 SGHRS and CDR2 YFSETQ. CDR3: CASSFEGARNTEAFF. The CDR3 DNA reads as TGCGCCAGCAGCTTCGAGGGGGCCAGGAACACTGAAGCTTTCTTT.

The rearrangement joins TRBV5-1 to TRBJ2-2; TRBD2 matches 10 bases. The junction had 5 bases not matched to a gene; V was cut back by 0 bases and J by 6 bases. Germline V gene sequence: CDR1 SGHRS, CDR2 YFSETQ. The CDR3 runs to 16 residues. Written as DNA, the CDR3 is TGCGCCAGCAGCTTGGAAGGTAGCGGGAGGCCCGGGGAGCTGTTTTTT. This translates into CASSLEGSGRPGELFF.